This TCR beta chain comes out of a study of T cells after yellow fever vaccination (dated by TCRdb to the late 2010s). For context, the study as a whole: The SMART-Seq v4 Ultra Low Input RNA kit was used to prepare libraries from fractions with low cell numbers. To follow T-cell clones before and after both primary and booster YFV17D yellow fever vaccination, bulk TCR alpha and beta repertoires underwent longitudinal sequencing. Two healthy male donors made up the cohort, one aged 18 to 30 years and the other aged 30 to 40 years. Blood was drawn at multiple timepoints before and after primary and secondary immunization, with bulk PBMC replicates and cell subsets isolated.

The junction carries 14 bases between V and J, which are trimmed by 4 bases and 1 base respectively. From its cysteine to its phenylalanine, the CDR3 spans 16 amino acids. Only CDR3 DNA is held: 48 bases, read in frame from base 1. Sequences SGHTA (CDR1) and FQGNSA (CDR2) are obtained from the germline V gene. Findings and caveats that apply to the study as a whole: Compared with the primary T-cell response, the secondary T-cell response was faster but weaker, reaching its peak on day 5 rather than on day 15. Computational filtering was needed because FACS-sorted repertoires could contain abundant contaminating clonotypes from the bulk population. A small share of clonotypes occurred in both CD4 and CD8 compartments, likely arising from convergent recombination. Most clones expanded after primary vaccination were re-detected after the booster (about 96% of CD4 and approximately 85% of CD8), suggesting broad memory maintenance. The study included only two donors, which limits how far the findings can be generalized.

Explained via the paper, the treatment or condition label denotes: live attenuated yellow fever vaccine strain. At every blood-draw timepoint, two biological replicates of bulk PBMCs were collected. PBMCs were isolated from peripheral blood using a standard Ficoll-Paque protocol. TriZol was used to extract RNA from bulk PBMCs, CD4 and CD8 fractions, and dextramer-positive and dextramer-negative fractions. This clonotype appeared many times. It lacks a known antigen. Per-base qualities were not stored, and no clone one base away is much larger. TCR cDNA was synthesized by 5'RACE template switching, which introduced a universal primer site and unique molecular identifiers. Priming of cDNA synthesis was performed from both the TCR alpha and TCR beta constant segments. Library amplification used two PCR steps, and the second PCR step added sample barcodes and sequencing adapters. Sequencing of the libraries was done on either Illumina HiSeq 2500 (2x100 bp) or NovaSeq (2x150 bp). Per the source publication's procedure: MIGEC handled demultiplexing of reads and collapsing into UMI consensus sequences, while MiXCR performed V(D)J alignment. Vaccine-responding clonotypes were defined with edgeR using replicate PBMC samples, requiring FDR below 0.01 and a log2 fold change above 5 up to day 15. Each bulk clonotype received a CD4 or CD8 identity based on whether the sequenced CD4 or CD8 repertoire contained that clonotype at higher abundance. TCRdb ran its own pipeline on the public reads, namely fastp trimming at Q25 and MiXCR clone calling, and kept in-frame beta chains. Each entry is one CDR3 protein sequence, shown with its most common DNA and genes. These V and J calls are TCRdb output, not the study's own analysis. Present in this sample are around 530,000 distinct CDR3 sequences, about a sixth of which were seen just once. Around 15% of the sample is held by the ten biggest clonotypes.

The input for sequencing was PBMCs, taken 4 to 6 days after the first yellow fever vaccination. This sequence was found in a man aged 18-30 years who received the YFV17D yellow fever vaccine. This sequence uses TRBV7-2 and TRBJ2-1; there is no confident call for the D gene. The nucleotide sequence reads TGTGCCAGCAGCTCTTTGGTGCGCGTGTCCTACAATGAGCAGTTCTTC. Translated, it reads CASSSLVRVSYNEQFF. Joined to the reference TRBV7-2 and TRBJ2-1 proteins, this CDR3 gives the full variable domain: GAGVSQSPSNKVTEKGKDVELRCDPISGHTALYWYRQSLGQGLEFLIYFQGNSAPDKSGLPSDRFSAERTGGSVSTLTIQRTQQEDSAVYLCASSSLVRVSYNEQFFGPGTRLTVL.